This TCR beta chain was found in a study of monozygotic twins with inflammatory bowel disease. Study observations and caveats: Twins with IBD were found to have lower TCRbeta diversity (inverse Simpson) than healthy co-twins.

Comments on this clonotype: What it binds is not known.

The CDR3 is 14 amino acids. Germline CDR1 and CDR2: SQVTM and ANQGSEA. TCRdb re-called the 5' RACE reads; one entry per CDR3 protein, DNA not given. The record lists fewer than 350,000 distinct CDR3 sequences, of which the ten most abundant hold approximately 2%. The sequencing input was blood. The TCR was taken from a human donor with ulcerative colitis or Crohn's disease, or a healthy co-twin of an affected twin (not recorded which). The chain uses TRBV29-1 and TRBJ2-2; the TCRdb D gene call, TRBD2, has no DNA to confirm it. The CDR3 protein is CSAASAGVSRELFF.